Sequencing of this T cell receptor (beta chain) was carried out in a study of PD-1 blockade in classical Hodgkin lymphoma. Study-level results: As was reported, newly diagnosed patients showed lower baseline TCR diversity than healthy donors did. With CD4+ cells, TCR diversity rose significantly by C4D1, but not with CD8+ cells. Baseline diversity was lower in partial responders and progressors than complete responders.

Worth noting for this clone: What it binds is unknown.

With no exception, relapse followed autologous stem cell transplantation in all patients, and brentuximab vedotin exposure varied. Each best response was a complete response, a partial response or progressive disease. Clones were read by immunoSEQ multiplex PCR, and TCRdb kept only the in-frame ones, dropping some. The sample includes 7,200 or so clones, 60% to 85% of them seen just once. This TCR was recovered from a human donor with classical Hodgkin lymphoma. Sequencing used peripheral blood mononuclear cells (PBMCs), obtained before the second cycle of nivolumab.

CDR3 coding DNA: TGTGCCAGCAGTTTGGTTTGGGGATCCTACGAGCAGTACTTC. Translation: CASSLVWGSYEQYF. The chain joins TRBV27 to TRBJ2-7, with D unresolved. V was shortened by 3 bases and J by 1 base, with 10 bases between the two germline ends. The length of the CDR3 is 14 residues. The germline gives CDR1 MNHEY, CDR2 SMNVEV (reference sequence).